This record looks at one TCR beta chain sequence and its context. How the authors handled the data: By means of reference gene primer amplification, nucleated cell counts were estimated. Method: immunoSEQ multiplex PCR; TCRdb's copy keeps in-frame clones and lacks some. V and J calls and clone size are given by that table; D and trimming were obtained from the DNA. The top ten hold 40% to 50% of the sample, which has almost 70,000 clones, roughly 79% seen once. CDR3 length: 17 amino acids. The germline V gene encodes CDR1 LGHNA and CDR2 YNFKEQ. V lost 1 base to trimming and J lost 5 bases; unmatched junction nucleotides: 8. The data stem from a study of blood T cell repertoires in COVID-19. Study information: Whether acute or convalescent, the COVID-19 samples came from the United States, Italy and Spain. Nucleic acid was either cDNA or gDNA, and it came from T cells, B-cell-depleted T cells, or PBMCs.

Sequencing was done on a sample of peripheral blood. The chain links TRBV4-2 to TRBJ2-5, with 12 positions matching TRBD2. The source is a human donor in a cohort sampled during active COVID-19. The CDR3 DNA is TGTGCCAGCAGCCAAGGCGGGCTAGCGGGAGGGCCGGAGACCCAGTACTTC. Translation: CASSQGGLAGGPETQYF.